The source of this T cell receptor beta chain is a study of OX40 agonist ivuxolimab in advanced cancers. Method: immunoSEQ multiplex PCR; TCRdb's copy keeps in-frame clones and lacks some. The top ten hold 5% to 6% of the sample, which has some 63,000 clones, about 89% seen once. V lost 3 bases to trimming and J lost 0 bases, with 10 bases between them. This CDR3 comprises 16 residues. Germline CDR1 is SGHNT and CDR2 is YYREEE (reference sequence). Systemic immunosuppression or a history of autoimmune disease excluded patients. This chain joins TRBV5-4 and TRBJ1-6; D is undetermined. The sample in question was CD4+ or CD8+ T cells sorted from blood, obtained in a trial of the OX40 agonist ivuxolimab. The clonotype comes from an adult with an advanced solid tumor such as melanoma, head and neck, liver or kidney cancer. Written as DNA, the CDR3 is TGTGCCAGCAGCTGGTCGATCCACTCCTATAATTCACCCCTCCACTTT. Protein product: CASSWSIHSYNSPLHF.